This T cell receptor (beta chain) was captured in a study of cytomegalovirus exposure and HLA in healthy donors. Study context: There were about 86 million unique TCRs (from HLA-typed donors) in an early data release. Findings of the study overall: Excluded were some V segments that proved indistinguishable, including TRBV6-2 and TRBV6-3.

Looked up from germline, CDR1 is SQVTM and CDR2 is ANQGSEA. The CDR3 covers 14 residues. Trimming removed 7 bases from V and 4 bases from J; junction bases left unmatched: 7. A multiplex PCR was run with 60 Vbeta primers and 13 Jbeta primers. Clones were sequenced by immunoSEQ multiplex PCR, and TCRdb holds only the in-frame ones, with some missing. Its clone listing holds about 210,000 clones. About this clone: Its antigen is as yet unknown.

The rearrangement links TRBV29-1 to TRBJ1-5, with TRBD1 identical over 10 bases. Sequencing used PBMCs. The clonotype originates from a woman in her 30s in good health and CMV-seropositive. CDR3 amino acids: CSAGDRGENQPQHF. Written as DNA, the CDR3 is TGCAGCGCCGGGGACAGGGGTGAGAATCAGCCCCAGCATTTT.